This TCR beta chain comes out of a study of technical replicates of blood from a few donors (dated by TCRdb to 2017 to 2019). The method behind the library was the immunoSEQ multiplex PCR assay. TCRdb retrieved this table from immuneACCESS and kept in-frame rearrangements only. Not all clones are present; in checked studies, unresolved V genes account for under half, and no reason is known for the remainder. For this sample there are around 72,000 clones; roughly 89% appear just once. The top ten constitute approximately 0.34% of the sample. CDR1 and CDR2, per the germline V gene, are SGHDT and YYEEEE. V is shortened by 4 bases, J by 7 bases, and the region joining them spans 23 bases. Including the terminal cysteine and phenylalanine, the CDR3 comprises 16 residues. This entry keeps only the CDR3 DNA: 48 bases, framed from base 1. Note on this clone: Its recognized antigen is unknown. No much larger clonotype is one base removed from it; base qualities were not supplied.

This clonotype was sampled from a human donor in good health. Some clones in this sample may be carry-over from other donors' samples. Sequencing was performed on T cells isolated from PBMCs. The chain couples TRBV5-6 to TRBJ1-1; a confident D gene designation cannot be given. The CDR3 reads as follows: CASSRPPEGREIEAFF. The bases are TGTGCCAGCAGCCGCCCGCCGGAAGGGCGGGAAATTGAAGCTTTCTTT. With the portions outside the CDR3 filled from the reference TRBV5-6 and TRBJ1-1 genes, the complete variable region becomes DAGVTQSPTHLIKTRGQQVTLRCSPKSGHDTVSWYQQALGQGPQFIFQYYEEEERQRGNFPDRFSGHQFPNYSSELNVNALLLGDSALYLCASSRPPEGREIEAFFGQGTRLTVV.